This T cell receptor (beta chain) was recovered during a study of shared clonotypes between healthy human individuals. The ends lost 2 bases at V and 5 bases at J; junction bases unmatched: 8. There are 15 residues in the CDR3. From germline, CDR1 is MGHRA and CDR2 YSYEKL. Assay: immunoSEQ multiplex PCR; the TCRdb copy retains only in-frame clones and omits some. In the table there are 2 million to 2.5 million clones, approximately 94% of which are singletons. The V call is TRBV4-1, the J call TRBJ1-2, with 7 bases lining up with TRBD1. Material: naive CD4+ T cells sorted from blood. This sample's subset: CD45RA+ positively selected. This receptor was taken from a man aged 18 to 29 in good health. The DNA of the CDR3 is TGCGCCAGCAGCCAATCTCAGGGGGAGAGGTATGGCTACACCTTC. Its protein product is CASSQSQGERYGYTF.